This T cell receptor (beta chain) was retrieved from a study of T cells after yellow fever vaccination. Study results and caveats: Among primary-vaccination clones, most reappeared after the booster, at just under 98% for CD4 and 88% for CD8.

At least ten counts were recorded for this clonotype. Its antigen is not identified. In TCRdb, the 5' RACE reads were re-called with MiXCR into one record per CDR3 protein. The table records about 300,000 distinct CDR3 sequences, around 6.8% of them present only once. CDR1 and CDR2 (germline): SGHTA, FQGNSA. V shed 4 bases and J shed 0 bases, with 18 bases lying between them. CDR3 length equals 18 residues. The sequence was obtained from a man aged 18 to 30 who received the YFV17D yellow fever vaccine. Specimen: PBMCs, collected about 49 days after the first yellow fever vaccination. The V call is TRBV7-2, the J call TRBJ1-4; D possibly corresponds to TRBD1 (5 bases). CDR3 amino acids: CASSSAGRGVATNEKLFF. DNA of the CDR3: TGTGCCAGCAGCTCAGCCGGGAGGGGAGTGGCAACTAATGAAAAACTGTTTTTT.